This T cell receptor beta chain was recorded in a study of cytomegalovirus exposure and HLA in healthy donors. Study results and limitations: Reported performance of the classifier showed diagnosis of cytomegalovirus status with high specificity and sensitivity. The authors listed around 150 TCR beta chains as cytomegalovirus-associated. In vitro work confirmed that three CMV-associated chains recognize CMV antigens.

As for this clone: The antigen is unknown.

Sequenced by immunoSEQ multiplex PCR; TCRdb stores in-frame clones only, minus some. The sample lists 200,000 or so clones, around 90% occurring once. The CDR3 has 20 amino acids. V gave up 5 bases and J gave up 2 bases; unmatched junction bases: 19. Germline V gene data show CDR1 as MNHEY and CDR2 as SMNVEV (reference sequence). The receptor was isolated from a woman aged 18-29 years in good health and CMV-seropositive. V is TRBV27 and J is TRBJ2-7; 12 positions match TRBD2. Sequenced input: PBMCs. CDR3 protein: CASSTDFPGLAGSVTYEQYF. In nucleotides, the CDR3 is TGTGCCAGCAGTACTGATTTTCCGGGACTAGCGGGTTCGGTAACCTACGAGCAGTACTTC.